These 16 T cell receptor beta chains originate from one sample sequenced in a study of T-cell reconstitution after alpha-beta-depleted transplantation in children listed by TCRdb under 2016. To prepare the library, PCR was applied. Instrument used: Illumina HiSeq 2500. TCR libraries were prepared with molecular barcoding, using unique molecular identifiers to normalize TCRbeta repertoire quantification. The public reads were quality trimmed at Q25 with fastp and then assembled into clones with MiXCR by TCRdb, keeping productive beta chains. Entries are consolidated by CDR3 protein sequence, retaining the most common genes and DNA. The sample contains roughly 420,000 distinct CDR3 sequences, around 15% of them found a single time. Under 30% of the sample is held by the ten biggest clonotypes. What this sample's treatment or condition label stands for: allogeneic hematopoietic cell transplantation with graft depleted of TCRalphabeta T cells and CD19 B cells.

The sequencing used PBMCs, mostly from graft donor cells, collected 360 days after TCRalphabeta/CD19-depleted stem cell transplant. Receptors were obtained from a boy in the first two years of life who had a stem cell transplant for Wiskott-Aldrich syndrome, so the T cells may come from the graft donor.

This clonotype has only a few counts. The chain employs TRBV5-1 and TRBJ1-2, with a tentative D call TRBD1 (6 bases). Per germline, CDR1 SGHRS and CDR2 YFSETQ. Trimming removed 7 bases from V and 0 bases from J, with 10 bases in between. The CDR3 loop spans 13 amino acids. The DNA of the CDR3 is TGCGCCAGCGGACAGTCCGCTAACTATGGCTACACCTTC. Translating gives CASGQSANYGYTF.

This clonotype has more than one count but fewer than ten. J is TRBJ2-7 and V is TRBV7-7; tentative D call: TRBD1 (7 bases). V gave up 5 bases and J gave up 0 bases, with 14 bases separating them. The CDR3 contains 15 residues. The germline gives CDR1 SSHAT, CDR2 FNYEAQ (reference sequence). CDR3 protein: CASSERQGGSYEQYF. The CDR3 region has the DNA TGTGCCAGCAGCGAGCGACAGGGAGGCTCCTACGAGCAGTACTTC.

The chain carries TRBV5-1 and TRBJ2-3, with no clear D. The CDR3 extends over 13 amino acids. CDR1 is SGHRS, CDR2 YFSETQ, per germline. Between the trimmed V and J ends, which lost 3 bases and 5 bases, there was a span of 10 bases. CDR3 sequence (DNA): TGCGCCAGCAGCTCACACACGGAAGATACGCAGTATTTT. This sequence encodes CASSSHTEDTQYF.

This chain connects TRBV2 to TRBJ2-2, with a possible D match to TRBD2 (5 bases). V lost 4 bases to trimming and J lost 3 bases, with 12 bases between them. CDR1 and CDR2 from the germline V gene are SNHLY and FYNNEI. The CDR3 spans 15 residues. CDR3 amino acids: CASSGEGRDTGELFF. DNA for the CDR3: TGTGCCAGCAGTGGCGAGGGAAGGGACACCGGGGAGCTGTTTTTT.

Only a few counts were recorded for this clonotype. This chain links TRBV21-1 with TRBJ1-6; whether TRBD1, the table's D call, matches the DNA was not checked. TRBV21-1 is a pseudogene. There are 16 residues in the CDR3. The CDR3 is CASSKVEGTGGSPLHF. CDR3 nucleotide sequence: TGTGCCAGCAGCAAAGTAGAGGGGACAGGTGGCTCACCCCTCCACTTT.

The chain recombines TRBV11-1 with TRBJ2-1, with TRBD2 identical over 8 bases. Germline V gene data show CDR1 as SGHAT and CDR2 as FQDESV (reference sequence). The CDR3 consists of 18 residues. Unmatched junction bases numbered 11, after V lost 0 bases and J lost 4 bases. In DNA, the CDR3 is TGTGCCAGCAGCTTAGCGCGGGGGGCTGGTAGCGGTTACAATGAGCAGTTCTTC. Protein: CASSLARGAGSGYNEQFF.

This clonotype has more than one count but fewer than ten. The rearrangement links TRBV12-3 or TRBV12-4 to TRBJ1-3; possible D gene TRBD1, 5 bases. The CDR3 extends over 16 amino acids. V was cut by 2 bases and J by 0 bases, with 11 bases left in between. CDR3: CASSLWDPLSGNTIYF. The CDR3 bases are TGTGCCAGCAGTTTATGGGACCCACTCTCTGGAAACACCATATATTTT.

In this sample, this clonotype turned up a few times. The chain is built from TRBV12-3 or TRBV12-4 and TRBJ2-1; 11 nucleotides agree with TRBD2. The CDR3 has 16 amino acids. With V trimmed by 6 bases and J by 3 bases, 7 bases remained unmatched. CDR3 in DNA: TGTGCCAGCAGCGTGATAGGGACTAGCGGCTACAATGAGCAGTTCTTC. Amino acid sequence: CASSVIGTSGYNEQFF.

This clonotype was picked up a small number of times. The chain combines TRBV2 with TRBJ2-2, with 7 bases aligning to TRBD2. V lost 5 bases and J lost 3; bases outside the gene matches: 15. The CDR3 runs to 18 residues. CDR1 and CDR2 (germline): SNHLY, FYNNEI. CDR3 sequence (DNA): TGTGCCAGCAGTCAACCCGACTGGAGCGGGGAGCACACCGGGGAGCTGTTTTTT. Protein product: CASSQPDWSGEHTGELFF.

The chain recombines TRBV11-2 with TRBJ1-4; 9 bases map to TRBD1. This CDR3 contains 14 residues. J was trimmed by 8 bases and V by 6 bases; bases with no gene match: 7. Germline V gene sequence: CDR1 SGHAT, CDR2 FQNNGV. CDR3 sequence reads: CASRPGQGGEKLFF. Here the CDR3 DNA reads TGTGCCAGCAGACCGGGACAGGGCGGCGAAAAACTGTTTTTT.

In this sample, this clonotype turned up a few times. The chain recombines TRBV28 with TRBJ2-7; no clear D gene. CDR3 length: 12 residues. CDR1 is MDHEN and CDR2 is SYDVKM in the germline V gene. The V end lost 6 bases, the J end lost 4 bases, and 10 bases lay between the germline ends. CDR3 in DNA: TGTGCCAGCAGCCCTCCGAGGTACGAGCAGTACTTC. This gives the protein CASSPPRYEQYF. Using reference TRBV28 and TRBJ2-7 for the parts outside the CDR3, the full variable domain is DVKVTQSSRYLVKRTGEKVFLECVQDMDHENMFWYRQDPGLGLRLIYFSYDVKMKEKGDIPEGYSVSREKKERFSLILESASTNQTSMYLCASSPPRYEQYFGPGTRLTVT.

The chain carries TRBV20-1 and TRBJ2-7; D ambiguous. This CDR3 is 13 amino acids long. The V end lost 3 bases, the J end lost 3 bases, and 12 bases lay between the germline ends. The germline gives CDR1 DFQATT, CDR2 SNEGSKA (reference sequence). Here the CDR3 reads CSARRRKGYEQYF. The DNA of the CDR3 is TGCAGTGCTAGGCGAAGGAAAGGCTACGAGCAGTACTTC.

This clonotype was picked up a small number of times. In DNA, the CDR3 is TGCGCCAGCAGCCAAGTTCAGTCTTCCACCGGGGAGCTGTTTTTT. The encoded protein is CASSQVQSSTGELFF. V gene TRBV4-3 combines with J gene TRBJ2-2, with D uncertain. The CDR3 is made up of 15 amino acids. The V end was cut by 1 base, the J end by 4 bases, with 10 bases between. Germline V lookup: CDR1 LGHNA, CDR2 YSLEER.

This clonotype showed up just a few times. This chain's CDR3 is CASSLATPRDEQFF. The CDR3 nucleotides read TGTGCCAGCAGCTTAGCGACTCCTAGGGATGAGCAGTTCTTC. V gene TRBV7-9 combines with J gene TRBJ2-1, with D hard to call. The CDR3 sequence is 14 residues long. Per germline, CDR1 SEHNR and CDR2 FQNEAQ (reference sequence). V lost 0 bases and J lost 8, with 11 bases in between.

The chain joins TRBV28 to TRBJ2-7; D call uncertain. The V end lost 1 base, the J end lost 3 bases, and 16 bases lay between the germline ends. This CDR3 spans 16 amino acids. Germline assignment: CDR1 MDHEN and CDR2 SYDVKM. CDR3 residues: CASSLFGVPADYEQYF. CDR3 in DNA: TGTGCCAGCAGTTTATTTGGGGTGCCCGCTGACTACGAGCAGTACTTC.

This clonotype was recorded many times. V and J are TRBV15 and TRBJ2-7; 9 bases match TRBD1. The CDR3 loop spans 14 amino acids. V was clipped by 4 bases and J by 2 bases; unmatched bases: 3. CDR1 is LNHNV and CDR2 is YYDKDF in the germline V gene (reference sequence). CDR3 in DNA: TGTGCCACCAGCATTCGACAGGGGGCCTACGAGCAGTACTTC. Protein product: CATSIRQGAYEQYF.